This T cell receptor beta chain was profiled in a study of human T cells and chemical hapten exposure (dated by TCRdb to 2020 to 2023). As for the study more broadly: Libraries were pooled for sequencing, and variation in per-sample TCR yields was attributed mainly to small differences in library volumes within the pool. Peripheral blood TCR repertoire changes were tracked in vivo in alopecia patients during primary and secondary sensitization to the hapten diphenylcyclopropenone (DPC). Both TCR alpha and TCR beta chains were sequenced from each blood RNA sample. What the research found in general, with its limitations: After repeated subsampling, changes were observed in the strength of the expansion versus patch-test correlation and in the threshold at which the correlation became significant. DPC sensitization did not change how many TCRs were above 1 in 1000 frequency, and no evidence was found of alterations in global repertoire structure.

The sample's time point label, decoded: healthy volunteer bleed at 2 weeks. Total RNA was extracted from unfractionated whole blood collected in Tempus Blood RNA tubes. A handful of healthy volunteers were used as TCR sequencing controls and were bled at day 0, 2 weeks and 6 weeks. Library prep was done by RACE. Sequencing was performed on a NextSeq 500. During library preparation, unique molecular identifiers were attached to individual cDNA molecules so that TCRs could be counted quantitatively and reproducibly. The authors processed their data as follows. A median of approximately 96,000 TCRs per sample was observed, with a range of about 23,224 to 690,600. The Decombinator software suite was used to annotate V, J and CDR3 in the TCR reads. To make PS versus PT1 abundance plots, every sample was subsampled to the same number of TCRs (28,000). TCRs were defined as expanded if absent before sensitization and observed at least eight times at the 2-week time point. The raw public reads went through TCRdb reprocessing: fastp at Q25, MiXCR clone calling, in-frame beta chains kept. One record per CDR3 amino acid sequence lists the most common genes and DNA. TCRdb, not the original authors, processed these V and J calls. Here the sample has around 130,000 distinct CDR3 sequences; more than 7.5% occur a single time. The ten largest clones represent roughly 2% of the sample.

Worth noting for this clonotype: It lacks a known antigen. No much larger clonotype is one base removed from it; base qualities were not supplied.

The TCR was taken from a male donor in good health. Some clones in this sample may be carry-over from other donors' samples. Specimen: whole blood.

The nucleotides read TGTGCCAGCAGCTTAGCTGCGGGGGATGGCTACACCTTC. It is translated as CASSLAAGDGYTF. The chain is made from TRBV7-8 and TRBJ1-2; 5 matching bases give a weak D call of TRBD1. Deletion took 0 bases off V and 6 bases off J, with a span of 8 bases between the germline ends. Based on the germline V gene, the CDR1 and CDR2 sequences are SGHVS and FQNEAQ. From cysteine to phenylalanine, the CDR3 is 13 amino acids long. CDR3 DNA is the only sequence kept; it has 39 bases, read in frame from the first base.